This T cell receptor (beta chain) emerged from a study of T-cell memory formation after mild COVID-19. Across the whole study: TCR clusters largely stayed donor specific.

This clonotype was counted between two and nine times. Its antigen remains unidentified. Each CDR3 protein is one row after TCRdb ran MiXCR on the 5' RACE reads. The sample shows 270,000 or so distinct CDR3 sequences, over 15% of them seen only once. With V trimmed by 1 base and J by 6 bases, 12 bases remained unmatched. In germline, CDR1 is LGHNA, CDR2 YNFKEQ. This CDR3 region has 19 residues. General study points: In pre-infection memory, a portion of responding clones appeared, which suggested that cross-reactive memory joined. Day 15 to 85 contracting clones showed balanced CD4/CD8; day 15 to 37 expanders favored CD4+. Among CD4+ contracting clones, most were CM and EM, and CD8+ ones EMRA.

This sequence was found in a man younger than 30 who had mild COVID-19 (a few samples of this study predate the infection). Cell type and time point are not known. Sequences were obtained from PBMCs or a T cell subset sorted from them (not recorded which). This sequence joins TRBV4-2 and TRBJ2-3; the match to TRBD2 covers 14 bases. CDR3 loop: CASSQGTGLAGAGGDTQYF. The CDR3 bases are TGTGCCAGCAGCCAAGGGACGGGACTAGCGGGGGCGGGCGGGGATACGCAGTATTTT.